This T cell receptor beta chain comes out of a study of OX40 agonist ivuxolimab in advanced cancers. V dropped 4 bases and J dropped 1 base, with 8 bases sitting between them. Germline V gene data show CDR1 as WNHNN and CDR2 as SYGVQD (reference sequence). This CDR3 region has 13 residues. This clone has just a few counts. Some clones are missing from TCRdb's copy, which holds only in-frame ones; the method was immunoSEQ multiplex PCR. The data hold around 64,000 clones, with about 93% observed a single time. The chain is built from TRBV10-1 and TRBJ2-7; D call uncertain. Sequenced here: CD4+ or CD8+ T cells sorted from blood, sampled in a trial of the OX40 agonist ivuxolimab. The receptor was derived from an adult with an advanced solid tumor such as melanoma, head and neck, liver or kidney cancer. The CDR3 loop is CASSAGQSYEQYF. The CDR3 DNA reads as TGCGCCAGCAGTGCGGGCCAATCCTACGAGCAGTACTTC.